One sample yielded the 30 T cell receptor beta chains listed below, sequenced in a study of blood T cell repertoires in COVID-19 (dated by TCRdb to the early 2020s). The library was prepared using the immunoSEQ multiplex PCR assay. TCRdb carries this immuneACCESS record with in-frame sequences only. Its versions omit some clonotypes, under half of them owing to an unresolved V gene in the studies checked, with the rest unexplained. Within this sample are about 180,000 clones, with about 85% of them counted one time only. Of the sample, 9.8% is held by the ten largest clones. Sequenced material: peripheral blood. All receptors derive from a woman older than 75 with acute or convalescent COVID-19.

The rearrangement uses TRBV9 and TRBJ1-3, with D maybe TRBD1 (5 bases). Per germline, CDR1 SGDLS and CDR2 YYNGEE. The V end was cut by 5 bases, the J end by 3 bases, with 15 bases between. There are 15 residues in the CDR3. The CDR3 here is CASSTGGAVGNTIYF. CDR3 coding DNA: TGTGCCAGCAGTACGGGTGGGGCTGTTGGAAACACCATATATTTT.

This sequence joins TRBV5-1 and TRBJ2-1, with TRBD2 matching 10 bases. Germline V gene data show CDR1 as SGHRS and CDR2 as YFSETQ. After removal of 4 bases from V and 8 bases from J, the junction contained 12 bases not matched to a gene. CDR3 length: 16 residues. CDR3 sequence: CASSPEGLAGVDEQFF. CDR3 nucleotides: TGCGCCAGCAGCCCGGAAGGCCTAGCGGGAGTCGATGAGCAGTTCTTC.

The J gene is TRBJ2-5, the V gene TRBV5-5; no firm D call. The CDR3 has 15 amino acids. The germline V and J ends were trimmed by 0 bases and 2 bases, with 11 bases remaining between them. Looked up from germline, CDR1 is SGHKS and CDR2 is YYEKEE (reference sequence). The CDR3 protein is CASSLGTVLQETQYF. The CDR3 coding sequence is TGTGCCAGCAGCTTGGGTACGGTTCTACAAGAGACCCAGTACTTC.

The V call is TRBV3-1 (or the pseudogene TRBV3-2), the J call TRBJ2-3, with 14 bases matching TRBD2. The germline CDR1 and CDR2 sequences are LGHDT and YNNKEL (reference sequence). This CDR3 has 16 residues. Germline trimming cut 4 bases from V and 2 bases from J; bases unmatched to any gene: 2. CDR3 protein: CASSPGLAGATDTQYF. The CDR3, as DNA: TGTGCCAGCAGCCCGGGACTAGCGGGGGCCACAGATACGCAGTATTTT.

V and J are TRBV6-2 or TRBV6-3 and TRBJ1-2; TRBD1 matches 7 bases. The V gene end was trimmed by 5 bases and the J gene end by 2 bases; junction bases not matched to a gene: 2. Germline assignment: CDR1 MNHEY and CDR2 SVGEGT. The CDR3 is 13 amino acids. The CDR3, as DNA: TGTGCCAGCAGTACAGGGGACAACTATGGCTACACCTTC. Its translation: CASSTGDNYGYTF.

The rearrangement joins TRBV9 to TRBJ1-5, with TRBD1 as a possible D gene (5 bases). This CDR3 has 19 amino acids. V was shortened by 4 bases and J by 0 bases, with 23 bases between the two germline ends. Germline values: CDR1 SGDLS, CDR2 YYNGEE. The CDR3 loop reads CASSPIGMSRVYSNQPQHF. The CDR3, as DNA: TGTGCCAGCAGCCCCATAGGGATGAGCAGGGTCTATAGCAATCAGCCCCAGCATTTT. The complete variable domain, with remaining parts taken from reference TRBV9 and TRBJ1-5, reads DSGVTQTPKHLITATGQRVTLRCSPRSGDLSVYWYQQSLDQGLQFLIQYYNGEERAKGNILERFSAQQFPDLHSELNLSSLELGDSALYFCASSPIGMSRVYSNQPQHFGDGTRLSIL.

The J gene is TRBJ2-6, the V gene TRBV3-1 (or the pseudogene TRBV3-2), with 8 nucleotides matching TRBD1. The CDR3 consists of 19 residues. Trimming removed 1 base from V and 0 bases from J; junction bases left unmatched: 8. Per the germline V gene, CDR1 is LGHDT and CDR2 is YNNKEL (reference sequence). The CDR3 DNA follows: TGTGCCAGCAGCCAAGTAGCTGGGACAGGATTCTCTGGGGCCAACGTCCTGACTTTC. The encoded protein is CASSQVAGTGFSGANVLTF.

The J gene is TRBJ2-3, the V gene TRBV7-6, with D perhaps TRBD2 (6 bases). V was shortened by 5 bases and J by 2 bases, with 11 bases between the two germline ends. Germline lookup yields CDR1 SGHVS and CDR2 FNYEAQ. The CDR3 has 14 residues. CDR3 region: CASSPRTNTDTQYF. For the CDR3, the DNA is TGTGCCAGCAGCCCCCGGACTAACACAGATACGCAGTATTTT.

This clone was observed a few times. The chain carries TRBV18 and TRBJ1-5; 7 bases align to TRBD1. CDR1 is KGHSH and CDR2 is LQKENI in the germline V gene. Trimming took 4 bases from V and 5 from J; bases not matched to a gene: 8. The CDR3 has 15 amino acids. The CDR3 bases are TGTGCCAGCTCACTACAGGGGAAGGTCGATCAGCCCCAGCATTTT. Translation gives CASSLQGKVDQPQHF.

The chain couples TRBV19 to TRBJ1-2; D perhaps matches TRBD1 (5 bases). V dropped 5 bases and J dropped 3 bases, with 7 bases sitting between them. Germline V gene sequence: CDR1 LNHDA, CDR2 SQIVND (reference sequence). The CDR3 runs to 12 residues. The CDR3 is CASSSGDYGYTF. CDR3 nucleotide sequence: TGTGCCAGTAGTTCGGGGGACTATGGCTACACCTTC.

With respect to this clone: The sample carries other DNA sequences with the same CDR3. The rearrangement links TRBV5-1 to TRBJ2-5, with 7 positions matching TRBD1. With 0 bases clipped from V and 2 bases from J, the junction kept 4 bases outside the gene matches. This CDR3 has 15 amino acids. Germline CDR1 and CDR2: SGHRS and YFSETQ. CDR3 in DNA: TGCGCCAGCAGCTTGGGGAGCAGGGGGCAAGAGACCCAGTACTTC. It is translated as CASSLGSRGQETQYF.

This chain links TRBV12-5 with TRBJ1-5; D gene uncertain. The CDR3 has 16 residues. Trimming pared 1 base from V and 2 bases from J, leaving 12 bases between. The germline V gene encodes CDR1 LGHNT and CDR2 FRNRAP. The CDR3 DNA reads TGTGCTAGTGGTTTGGGCCGACATGCTGGCAATCAGCCCCAGCATTTT. As protein: CASGLGRHAGNQPQHF.

The chain recombines TRBV11-3 with TRBJ1-5, with 7 bases aligning to TRBD1. V was clipped by 3 bases and J by 6 bases; unmatched bases: 14. Germline CDR1 SGHNT, CDR2 YENEEA. The CDR3 runs to 17 residues. CDR3 DNA: TGTGCCAGCAGCTTCCGCCCCCTGCAGGGGGTTGGTCAGCCCCAGCATTTT. Its protein product is CASSFRPLQGVGQPQHF.

This clone has just a few counts. The chain is built from TRBV25-1 and TRBJ2-1, with 7 bases matching TRBD1. This CDR3 region has 16 residues. Trimming cost V 6 bases and J 4 bases; bases outside gene matches: 12. Germline-derived CDR1 and CDR2 are MGHDK and SYGVNS. The CDR3 DNA reads as TGTGCCAGCAGGCCGCCCGGAACAGGGGATTACAATGAGCAGTTCTTC. It encodes CASRPPGTGDYNEQFF.

The count of this clone is one. The rearrangement uses TRBV5-1 and TRBJ2-1; D possibly corresponds to TRBD2 (6 bases). Trimming took off 5 bases at V and 6 bases at J, with 18 bases between the two ends. Germline V CDR1 and CDR2: SGHRS, YFSETQ. The CDR3 spans 15 residues. CDR3 amino acids: CASRSRGGGGNEQFF. DNA for the CDR3: TGCGCCAGCAGATCTCGGGGAGGCGGAGGCAATGAGCAGTTCTTC.

This sequence joins TRBV5-1 and TRBJ1-6, with a possible D match to TRBD1 (5 bases). V gave up 5 bases and J gave up 6 bases, with 12 bases separating them. Per the germline V gene, CDR1 is SGHRS and CDR2 is YFSETQ. This CDR3 is 14 amino acids long. CDR3 amino acids: CASRGGGVNSPLHF. The CDR3 DNA reads as TGCGCCAGCAGGGGGGGAGGAGTTAATTCACCCCTCCACTTT.

The chain is built from TRBV27 and TRBJ2-7; D perhaps matches TRBD1 (5 bases). Germline V gives CDR1 MNHEY, CDR2 SMNVEV (reference sequence). V lost 7 bases, J lost 0 bases, and 16 bases lay in between. The CDR3 sequence is 15 residues long. The CDR3 DNA reads TGTGCCAGCACCCCCAGGGCAACTGGCTCCTACGAGCAGTACTTC. Translating it yields CASTPRATGSYEQYF.

V gene TRBV2 combines with J gene TRBJ2-5, with TRBD2 matching 11 bases. The CDR3 consists of 15 residues. Germline CDR1 SNHLY, CDR2 FYNNEI. V shed 7 bases and J 4 bases; nucleotides not matched to a gene: 8. CDR3 in DNA: TGTGCCAGCATACATAGCGGGGGGGCCAGAGAGACCCAGTACTTC. This codes for CASIHSGGARETQYF.

The table lists this clone with a few counts. The V gene is TRBV5-5, the J gene TRBJ1-1; tentative D call: TRBD1 (5 bases). Trimming removed 0 bases at V and 4 bases at J, with 10 bases between. The germline V gene encodes CDR1 SGHKS and CDR2 YYEKEE (reference sequence). The CDR3 sequence is 14 residues long. The CDR3 protein is CASSLEGAFTEAFF. Here the CDR3 DNA reads TGTGCCAGCAGCTTGGAAGGGGCCTTCACTGAAGCTTTCTTT.

Only a few counts were recorded for this clone. V is TRBV9 and J is TRBJ1-3; perhaps TRBD1 as D (6 bases). V shed 3 bases and J shed 1 base, with 8 bases lying between them. The CDR3 has 14 residues. Germline CDR1 is SGDLS and CDR2 is YYNGEE. In DNA, the CDR3 is TGTGCCAGCAGCGCAACAGGGTCTGGAAACACCATATATTTT. As protein: CASSATGSGNTIYF. Variable domain in full (rest from reference TRBV9 and TRBJ1-3): DSGVTQTPKHLITATGQRVTLRCSPRSGDLSVYWYQQSLDQGLQFLIQYYNGEERAKGNILERFSAQQFPDLHSELNLSSLELGDSALYFCASSATGSGNTIYFGEGSWLTVV.

The chain uses TRBV6-5 and TRBJ2-7; 7 bases are a match to TRBD1. The J segment lost 1 base and the V segment lost 6 bases, leaving 3 bases of the junction unmatched. The CDR3 spans 13 residues. Germline CDR1 reads MNHEY; CDR2 reads SVGAGI. As DNA, the CDR3 is TGTGCCAGCAGGGGGACAGTTTCCTACGAGCAGTACTTC. Protein: CASRGTVSYEQYF.

J is TRBJ2-3 and V is TRBV19, with a tentative D call TRBD2 (5 bases). The CDR3 sequence is 15 residues long. The V end was cut by 5 bases, the J end by 6 bases, with 18 bases between. The germline CDR1 and CDR2 sequences are LNHDA and SQIVND (reference sequence). The CDR3 DNA reads TGTGCCAGTAGTGGGGAGCGCTCGTCCGCGGATACGCAGTATTTT. Translating it yields CASSGERSSADTQYF.

J is TRBJ2-7 and V is TRBV7-8, with 8 bases matching TRBD2. V dropped 2 bases and J dropped 2; count of bases not matched to a gene: 5. Germline V gives CDR1 SGHVS, CDR2 FQNEAQ. There are 15 residues in the CDR3. CDR3: CASSLSGGLPYEQYF. DNA for the CDR3: TGTGCCAGCAGCTTAAGCGGGGGACTTCCCTACGAGCAGTACTTC.

A word on this clone: At the DNA level, this CDR3 is encoded by other sequences in the same sample as well. V usage is TRBV18 and J usage is TRBJ2-7, with D tentatively TRBD1 (6 bases). There are 14 residues in the CDR3. Germline V CDR1 and CDR2: KGHSH, LQKENI. The germline V and J ends were trimmed by 6 bases and 0 bases, with 12 bases remaining between them. CDR3 DNA sequence: TGTGCCAGCTCCCTACAGGGTGGCTCCTACGAGCAGTACTTC. This gives the protein CASSLQGGSYEQYF.

This clone was recorded only once. The chain links TRBV5-1 to TRBJ2-7; 10 positions agree with TRBD2. The germline gives CDR1 SGHRS, CDR2 YFSETQ. V shed 5 bases, J shed 2 bases, and the junction held 7 bases outside the gene matches. The CDR3 extends over 15 amino acids. This CDR3 reads CASRSASGGPYEQYF. CDR3 in DNA: TGCGCCAGCAGATCTGCTAGCGGGGGCCCCTACGAGCAGTACTTC.

The genes are TRBV19 and TRBJ1-5; D is undetermined. The CDR3 runs 13 residues. V was shortened by 0 bases and J by 5 bases, with 5 bases between the two germline ends. In germline, CDR1 is LNHDA, CDR2 SQIVND (reference sequence). The CDR3 protein is CASSIERDQPQHF. CDR3 nucleotides: TGTGCCAGTAGTATAGAACGGGATCAGCCCCAGCATTTT.

This clone is a singleton in its sample. The genes are TRBV29-1 and TRBJ1-6, with 10 nucleotides matching TRBD1. V lost 7 bases and J lost 7; bases outside the gene matches: 4. CDR3 length: 13 amino acids. Germline CDR1 reads SQVTM; CDR2 reads ANQGSEA. CDR3 DNA sequence: TGCAGCGCCCGGACAGGGGGGAATTCACCCCTCCACTTT. Translated: CSARTGGNSPLHF.

The chain is built from TRBV4-2 and TRBJ2-7; the match to TRBD2 covers 7 bases. The germline gives CDR1 LGHNA, CDR2 YNFKEQ. V lost 1 base, J lost 6 bases, and 9 bases stayed unmatched. This CDR3 has 15 amino acids. The DNA for the CDR3 is TGTGCCAGCAGCCAAGTAGGGAGCGGGGCAGGCGAGCAGTACTTC. Translation: CASSQVGSGAGEQYF.

The chain couples TRBV6-6 to TRBJ1-3; D remains unclear. The V and J ends lost 2 bases and 0 bases respectively, with 11 bases between them. In germline, CDR1 is MNHNY, CDR2 SVGAGI (reference sequence). The CDR3 loop spans 16 amino acids. CDR3 sequence (DNA): TGTGCCAGCAGTTACCACCAGACTCACTCTGGAAACACCATATATTTT. Its protein is CASSYHQTHSGNTIYF.

The chain is built from TRBV9 and TRBJ2-7; no clear D. The CDR3 runs 14 residues. Between the trimmed V and J ends, which lost 0 bases and 5 bases, there was a span of 12 bases. Germline values: CDR1 SGDLS, CDR2 YYNGEE. CDR3 DNA sequence: TGTGCCAGCAGCGTAGACTCAGGTTTCCACGAGCAGTACTTC. The encoded protein is CASSVDSGFHEQYF.